This is a list of T cell receptor beta chains from one sample in a study of OX40 agonist ivuxolimab in advanced cancers. The method was immunoSEQ multiplex PCR; TCRdb's version includes in-frame clones alone and lacks a portion of them. The sample records 50,000 to 70,000 clones, about 82% being singletons. Sequences were derived from CD4+ or CD8+ T cells sorted from blood, sampled in a trial of the OX40 agonist ivuxolimab. Receptors were obtained from an adult with an advanced solid tumor such as melanoma, head and neck, liver or kidney cancer. Each CDR3 is given with its conserved first and last residue. Fields, in order: D gene, V gene, clone size, J gene, CDR3 protein, CDR3 DNA. The D gene is left open where the match is weak. The size entry is marked missing in some rows and otherwise reads once, few, many or a size class.

d_gene: -; v_gene: TRBV19; abundance: once; j_gene: TRBJ1-6; CDR3aa: CASSFGTFYNSPLHF; CDR3nt: TGTGCCAGTAGTTTCGGGACTTTCTATAATTCACCCCTCCACTTT
d_gene: -; v_gene: TRBV30; abundance: -; j_gene: TRBJ1-2; CDR3aa: CAWSTRRREDYGYTF; CDR3nt: TGTGCCTGGAGTACACGACGACGGGAAGACTATGGCTACACCTTC
d_gene: -; v_gene: TRBV10-3; abundance: -; j_gene: TRBJ1-4; CDR3aa: CAISGQLGAREKLFF; CDR3nt: TGTGCCATCAGTGGGCAGTTAGGGGCCCGGGAAAAACTGTTTTTT
d_gene: TRBD1; v_gene: TRBV4-3; abundance: -; j_gene: TRBJ1-4; CDR3aa: CASSQDWAGGKTNEKLFF; CDR3nt: TGCGCCAGCAGCCAAGACTGGGCAGGGGGCAAAACTAATGAAAAACTGTTTTTT
d_gene: TRBD2; v_gene: TRBV6-1; abundance: medium-sized; j_gene: TRBJ2-1; CDR3aa: CASNRLAGSYNEQFF; CDR3nt: TGTGCCAGCAACCGACTAGCGGGCTCCTACAATGAGCAGTTCTTC
d_gene: -; v_gene: TRBV5-1; abundance: -; j_gene: TRBJ2-3; CDR3aa: CASSPLSGTRPSTDTQYF; CDR3nt: TGCGCCAGCAGCCCCCTAAGCGGGACAAGACCTAGCACAGATACGCAGTATTTT
d_gene: TRBD2; v_gene: TRBV30; abundance: few; j_gene: TRBJ2-5; CDR3aa: CAARLAGDQETQYF; CDR3nt: TGTGCCGCAAGACTAGCGGGGGACCAAGAGACCCAGTACTTC
d_gene: TRBD2; v_gene: TRBV11-3; abundance: -; j_gene: TRBJ2-5; CDR3aa: CASSPGLAGGATVGETQYF; CDR3nt: TGTGCCAGCAGCCCAGGACTAGCGGGAGGCGCTACCGTCGGAGAGACCCAGTACTTC
d_gene: -; v_gene: TRBV2; abundance: -; j_gene: TRBJ2-5; CDR3aa: CASSEGRWGETQYF; CDR3nt: TGTGCCAGCAGTGAAGGGAGGTGGGGGGAGACCCAGTACTTC
d_gene: -; v_gene: TRBV13; abundance: -; j_gene: TRBJ1-2; CDR3aa: CASSLRGSGPSYGYTF; CDR3nt: TGTGCCAGCAGCTTAAGGGGGTCGGGGCCAAGCTATGGCTACACCTTC
d_gene: TRBD1; v_gene: TRBV2; abundance: -; j_gene: TRBJ2-2; CDR3aa: CASSRDSRGTGELFF; CDR3nt: TGTGCCAGCAGTCGGGACAGCCGAGGCACCGGGGAGCTGTTTTTT
d_gene: -; v_gene: TRBV7-9; abundance: -; j_gene: TRBJ1-3; CDR3aa: CASSSHGQSGNTIYF; CDR3nt: TGTGCCAGCAGCTCTCATGGGCAGTCCGGAAACACCATATATTTT
d_gene: -; v_gene: TRBV4-1; abundance: -; j_gene: TRBJ1-2; CDR3aa: CASSQVRGGGYTF; CDR3nt: TGCGCCAGCAGCCAAGTTAGGGGAGGTGGCTACACCTTC
d_gene: TRBD2; v_gene: TRBV2; abundance: once; j_gene: TRBJ2-2; CDR3aa: CASSGRQIWAGELFF; CDR3nt: TGTGCCAGCAGCGGGAGGCAGATTTGGGCCGGGGAGCTGTTTTTT
d_gene: -; v_gene: TRBV25-1; abundance: -; j_gene: TRBJ2-1; CDR3aa: CASSEIRLFDYNEQFF; CDR3nt: TGTGCCAGCAGTGAAATCAGGCTTTTCGACTACAATGAGCAGTTCTTC
d_gene: -; v_gene: TRBV20-1; abundance: -; j_gene: TRBJ1-5; CDR3aa: CSAQGDQPQHF; CDR3nt: TGCAGTGCTCAGGGAGATCAGCCCCAGCATTTT
d_gene: -; v_gene: TRBV6-7; abundance: -; j_gene: TRBJ2-3; CDR3aa: CASDRASTDTQYF; CDR3nt: TGTGCCAGCGATAGAGCTAGCACAGATACGCAGTATTTT
d_gene: -; v_gene: TRBV10-3; abundance: -; j_gene: TRBJ1-2; CDR3aa: CAISGGGTQVDGYTF; CDR3nt: TGTGCCATCAGTGGGGGGGGGACCCAGGTAGATGGCTACACCTTC
d_gene: -; v_gene: TRBV27; abundance: -; j_gene: TRBJ2-1; CDR3aa: CASSLSYRDQTYNEQFF; CDR3nt: TGTGCCAGCAGTTTATCCTACAGGGACCAGACCTACAATGAGCAGTTCTTC
d_gene: TRBD1; v_gene: TRBV5-6; abundance: -; j_gene: TRBJ2-3; CDR3aa: CASSFRTDRGLADTQYF; CDR3nt: TGTGCCAGCAGCTTCCGCACCGACAGGGGGCTAGCAGATACGCAGTATTTT
d_gene: -; v_gene: TRBV2; abundance: -; j_gene: TRBJ1-2; CDR3aa: CASSALGDIPGGGYTF; CDR3nt: TGTGCCAGCAGTGCTTTAGGAGATATACCCGGTGGTGGCTACACCTTC
d_gene: TRBD1; v_gene: TRBV4-3; abundance: -; j_gene: TRBJ1-2; CDR3aa: CASSQDAVAGGNYGYTF; CDR3nt: TGCGCCAGCAGCCAAGACGCGGTGGCAGGGGGGAACTATGGCTACACCTTC
d_gene: -; v_gene: TRBV6-5; abundance: -; j_gene: TRBJ1-2; CDR3aa: CASRTGGVRGQGYTF; CDR3nt: TGTGCCAGCAGAACAGGCGGGGTCCGGGGGCAGGGCTACACCTTC
d_gene: -; v_gene: TRBV5-6; abundance: -; j_gene: TRBJ2-3; CDR3aa: CASSFQGTVTDTQYF; CDR3nt: TGTGCCAGCAGCTTCCAGGGGACCGTAACAGATACGCAGTATTTT
d_gene: TRBD2; v_gene: TRBV5-1; abundance: -; j_gene: TRBJ2-3; CDR3aa: CASSGGLAGGTSTDTQYF; CDR3nt: TGCGCCAGCAGCGGCGGACTAGCGGGGGGGACTAGCACAGATACGCAGTATTTT
d_gene: -; v_gene: TRBV11-2; abundance: -; j_gene: TRBJ2-2; CDR3aa: CASRLRQNTGELFF; CDR3nt: TGTGCCAGCAGACTACGACAGAACACCGGGGAGCTGTTTTTT
d_gene: TRBD1; v_gene: TRBV5-1; abundance: -; j_gene: TRBJ2-3; CDR3aa: CASSANRGQGTDTQYF; CDR3nt: TGCGCCAGCAGCGCTAACAGGGGGCAGGGCACAGATACGCAGTATTTT
d_gene: -; v_gene: TRBV27; abundance: -; j_gene: TRBJ2-1; CDR3aa: CASSLTPPGVANNEQFF; CDR3nt: TGTGCCAGCAGTTTAACTCCCCCGGGAGTAGCGAACAATGAGCAGTTCTTC
d_gene: -; v_gene: TRBV9; abundance: -; j_gene: TRBJ1-5; CDR3aa: CASSPGHSNQPQHF; CDR3nt: TGTGCCAGCAGTCCGGGACATAGCAATCAGCCCCAGCATTTT
d_gene: -; v_gene: TRBV19; abundance: -; j_gene: TRBJ1-1; CDR3aa: CASSIIGDGSTEAFF; CDR3nt: TGTGCCAGTAGTATAATCGGGGACGGGAGCACTGAAGCTTTCTTT
d_gene: TRBD1; v_gene: TRBV5-4; abundance: -; j_gene: TRBJ1-1; CDR3aa: CASSARARTGIPEAFF; CDR3nt: TGTGCCAGCAGCGCGCGGGCTCGGACAGGGATCCCTGAAGCTTTCTTT